The 14 T cell receptor beta chains reported below all come from one sample, sequenced in a study of OX40 agonist ivuxolimab in advanced cancers. Sequencing was performed with immunoSEQ multiplex PCR; in TCRdb, only in-frame clones are kept and a portion is missing. The sample carries 98,000 or so clones, roughly 89% recorded once. The sample consisted of CD4+ or CD8+ T cells sorted from blood, taken in a trial of the OX40 agonist ivuxolimab. These TCRs come from an adult with an advanced solid tumor such as melanoma, head and neck, liver or kidney cancer.

This rearrangement joins TRBV5-4 to TRBJ2-5; a possible D gene is TRBD2 (5 bases). The CDR3 sequence is 11 residues long. V lost 7 bases, J lost 2 bases, and 6 bases lay in between. Germline V CDR1 and CDR2: SGHNT, YYREEE (reference sequence). CDR3 bases: TGTGCCAGCGGGGAGCAAGAGACCCAGTACTTC. It encodes CASGEQETQYF.

This chain joins TRBV14 and TRBJ2-2; perhaps TRBD2 as D (6 bases). The germline V gene has CDR1 SGHDN and CDR2 FVKESK. Trimming shortened V by 4 bases and J by 6 bases, and 15 bases separated the two germline ends. The CDR3 is made up of 15 amino acids. CDR3: CASSRRREWPGELFF. The CDR3 DNA is TGTGCCAGCAGCCGTCGGCGGGAATGGCCCGGGGAGCTGTTTTTT.

V and J are TRBV18 and TRBJ1-3; 9 positions agree with TRBD1. Germline CDR1 reads KGHSH; CDR2 reads LQKENI. Trimming removed 5 bases from V and 1 base from J; junction bases left unmatched: 3. The CDR3 consists of 15 residues. CDR3 loop: CASSYGTGSGNTIYF. CDR3 nucleotides: TGTGCCAGCTCATACGGGACAGGGTCTGGAAACACCATATATTTT. Variable domain in full (rest from reference TRBV18 and TRBJ1-3): NAGVMQNPRHLVRRRGQEARLRCSPMKGHSHVYWYRQLPEEGLKFMVYLQKENIIDESGMPKERFSAEFPKEGPSILRIQQVVRGDSAAYFCASSYGTGSGNTIYFGEGSWLTVV.

The V gene is TRBV28, the J gene TRBJ1-5, with D uncertain. Germline-derived CDR1 and CDR2 are MDHEN and SYDVKM. Trimming stripped 6 bases from V and 0 bases from J, with 15 bases between. This CDR3 region has 16 residues. The CDR3 is CASSPTTDYSNQPQHF. CDR3 nucleotide sequence: TGTGCCAGCAGCCCTACTACAGACTATAGCAATCAGCCCCAGCATTTT.

The chain employs TRBV6-5 and TRBJ1-1; D gene unclear. The germline CDR1 and CDR2 sequences are MNHEY and SVGAGI. The CDR3 extends over 16 amino acids. Deletions cut 2 bases from V and 4 bases from J, with 17 bases between. The CDR3 DNA reads as TGTGCCAGCAGTTACGGGTTCCTCGGGGTGATCACTGAAGCTTTCTTT. Its protein product is CASSYGFLGVITEAFF.

This chain connects TRBV4-3 to TRBJ1-5; D uncertain. Germline values: CDR1 LGHNA, CDR2 YSLEER. V lost 0 bases to trimming and J lost 5 bases, with 20 bases between them. This CDR3 contains 18 residues. The CDR3 coding sequence is TGCGCCAGCAGCCAAGAACCCGCCGGTGGCTTTGAGGATCAGCCCCAGCATTTT. This gives the protein CASSQEPAGGFEDQPQHF.

The CDR3 is CASSPRTSGGIEQYF. The DNA for the CDR3 is TGTGCCAGCAGCCCGCGGACTAGCGGGGGGATTGAGCAGTACTTC. This rearrangement joins TRBV7-9 to TRBJ2-7; the match to TRBD2 covers 14 bases. CDR1 SEHNR and CDR2 FQNEAQ come from the germline V gene (reference sequence). The length of the CDR3 is 15 residues. V lost 5 bases to trimming and J lost 7 bases; unmatched junction nucleotides: 7.

Ten or more counts support this clone. The gene calls are TRBV28 and TRBJ2-7; TRBD2 matches 12 bases. Germline assignment: CDR1 MDHEN and CDR2 SYDVKM. V was pared by 8 bases and J by 4 bases, with 0 bases of the junction left unmatched. This CDR3 is built from 12 residues. The CDR3 sequence: CASGTSGYEQYF. CDR3 sequence (DNA): TGTGCCAGCGGGACTAGCGGGTACGAGCAGTACTTC.

The gene calls are TRBV4-1 and TRBJ2-7; D perhaps matches TRBD2 (6 bases). Germline V lookup: CDR1 MGHRA, CDR2 YSYEKL. Trimming stripped 0 bases from V and 0 bases from J, with 9 bases between. This CDR3 region has 15 residues. CDR3 sequence: CASSQDAGFSYEQYF. CDR3 DNA: TGCGCCAGCAGCCAAGATGCGGGGTTCTCCTACGAGCAGTACTTC.

The chain carries TRBV19 and TRBJ1-1, with 7 bases aligning to TRBD1. CDR1 is LNHDA and CDR2 is SQIVND in the germline V gene (reference sequence). With 6 bases clipped from V and 1 base from J, the junction kept 5 bases outside the gene matches. CDR3 length equals 14 residues. Here the CDR3 DNA reads TGTGCCAGTAGCGGACAGGCGAGGAACACTGAAGCTTTCTTT. This sequence encodes CASSGQARNTEAFF.

This chain uses TRBV28 with TRBJ1-5; 8 bases agree with TRBD1. V dropped 6 bases and J dropped 2; count of bases not matched to a gene: 3. The germline V gene encodes CDR1 MDHEN and CDR2 SYDVKM. This CDR3 is 14 amino acids long. The CDR3 DNA reads TGTGCCAGCAGCCAGGGGGCCGGCAATCAGCCCCAGCATTTT. It is translated as CASSQGAGNQPQHF.

This clone was seen only a few times. V usage is TRBV28 and J usage is TRBJ1-2; 7 nucleotides match TRBD1. Germline trimming cut 2 bases from V and 8 bases from J; bases unmatched to any gene: 2. Germline V gene sequence: CDR1 MDHEN, CDR2 SYDVKM. The CDR3 is 12 amino acids. The CDR3: CASSLGTEGYTF. The CDR3 DNA is TGTGCCAGCAGTTTAGGGACAGAGGGCTACACCTTC.

The chain combines TRBV11-1 with TRBJ2-7, with 8 bases matching TRBD1. The CDR3 totals 14 residues. The V gene's germline CDR1 is SGHAT and CDR2 FQDESV (reference sequence). The ends lost 5 bases at V and 0 bases at J; junction bases unmatched: 3. The CDR3 region has the DNA TGTGCCAGCAGCCTGGACAGGGCCTCCTACGAGCAGTACTTC. As protein: CASSLDRASYEQYF. Full variable domain (remainder filled in from reference TRBV11-1 and TRBJ2-7): EAEVAQSPRYKITEKSQAVAFWCDPISGHATLYWYRQILGQGPELLVQFQDESVVDDSQLPKDRFSAERLKGVDSTLKIQPAELGDSAMYLCASSLDRASYEQYFGPGTRLTVT.

The genes are TRBV28 and TRBJ1-1; maybe TRBD1 (6 bases). CDR1 and CDR2 from the germline V gene are MDHEN and SYDVKM. The V and J ends lost 5 bases and 3 bases respectively, with 13 bases between them. The length of the CDR3 is 14 residues. CDR3 coding DNA: TGTGCCAGCAGTCCTCCGGACAGAGACACTGAAGCTTTCTTT. It encodes CASSPPDRDTEAFF.